The following is a TCR beta chain sequence with its context. Its matching antigen is unknown. The length of the CDR3 is 15 residues. Germline values: CDR1 LNHDA, CDR2 SQIVND (reference sequence). Whole blood supplied total RNA, and T cells were not sorted. The data are from a study of monozygotic twins with inflammatory bowel disease. No DNA is given; TCRdb re-called the 5' RACE reads and lists each CDR3 protein once. The listing contains 350,000 to 400,000 distinct CDR3 sequences. The study's findings and limits: The data offered no way to tell different T cell subtypes apart.

The V gene is TRBV19, the J gene TRBJ2-7; absent DNA, TCRdb's TRBD1 call cannot be checked. Material for sequencing was blood. The sequence came from a human donor with ulcerative colitis or Crohn's disease, or a healthy co-twin of an affected twin (not recorded which). This chain's CDR3 is CASSSPGQGTYEQYF. Full variable domain (rest looked up from reference TRBV19 and TRBJ2-7): DGGITQSPKYLFRKEGQNVTLSCEQNLNHDAMYWYRQDPGQGLRLIYYSQIVNDFQKGDIAEGYSVSREKKESFPLTVTSAQKNPTAFYLCASSSPGQGTYEQYFGPGTRLTVT.